This TCR beta chain was observed in a study of STAT5B mutations in CD4+ large granular lymphocyte leukemia. Study-wide points: No patients shared main leukemic clonotypes, though approximately 26% appeared at low frequency elsewhere.

Per the authors' pipeline: A productive frequency of 2.59 x 10-5 was the lowest detectable. Profiled with immunoSEQ multiplex PCR; TCRdb holds only in-frame clones, not every one. D and trimming come from the DNA, and the V and J calls and clone size come from that table. The repertoire holds some 30,000 clones, with 68% as singletons. A few counts support this clone. Its antigen is not known. Healthy controls were blood donor buffy coats. Sequenced input: CD4+ T cells from blood buffy coats. This TCR derives from a human donor in good health.

The DNA for the CDR3 is TGCGCCAGCAGCGTAGGGGAAACGAAAAAACTGTTTTTT. The encoded protein is CASSVGETKKLFF. V and J are TRBV5-1 and TRBJ1-4, with D perhaps TRBD1 (5 bases). V shed 4 bases and J shed 9 bases, with 13 bases lying between them. Germline V gene lookup returns CDR1 SGHRS and CDR2 YFSETQ. The CDR3 is made up of 13 amino acids.